The rows below give T cell receptor beta chains drawn from one sample of a study of blood T cell repertoires in COVID-19. The data were produced by immunoSEQ multiplex PCR, yet TCRdb's version contains in-frame clones alone and is incomplete. The repertoire includes about 58,000 clones, around 87% of them detected once, and about 13% sits in the top ten. Source material: peripheral blood. These receptors were obtained from a man between 60 and 75 years old with active COVID-19. Each CDR3 is given with its conserved first and last residue. D genes are given only for firm matches. Size values are once, few and many counts, or a class for expanded clones, and some rows have none.

DNA: TGTGCCACCAGTGCCCACACAGGGACAGGGGGCGATTATGGCTACACCTTC
CDR3: CATSAHTGTGGDYGYTF
size: NA
J: TRBJ1-2
D: TRBD1
V: TRBV24-1

DNA: TGTGCCAGCAGTGAGTCTAGAGGGGGCAATGAGCAGTTCTTC
CDR3: CASSESRGGNEQFF
size: NA
J: TRBJ2-1
D: NA
V: TRBV2

DNA: TGTGCCAGCAGTTACGTAGGACTCCCGGAGCCCCAGCATTTT
CDR3: CASSYVGLPEPQHF
size: NA
J: TRBJ1-5
D: NA
V: TRBV6-6

DNA: TGTGCCAGCAGCTTGTTCCAGCGGGAGAGCCACGAGCAGTACTTC
CDR3: CASSLFQRESHEQYF
size: NA
J: TRBJ2-7
D: TRBD2
V: TRBV5-6

DNA: TGTGCCACCAGCAGAGATACGGTTGCAGCTTTCTTT
CDR3: CATSRDTVAAFF
size: NA
J: TRBJ1-1
D: NA
V: TRBV15

DNA: TGTGCCTGGAGTGGGGGGCCCCTAGCCAAAAACATTCAGTACTTC
CDR3: CAWSGGPLAKNIQYF
size: NA
J: TRBJ2-4
D: NA
V: TRBV30

DNA: TGTGCCTGGAGCAGGACAGGGGGCTTCGAAAAACTGTTTTTT
CDR3: CAWSRTGGFEKLFF
size: NA
J: TRBJ1-4
D: TRBD1
V: TRBV30

DNA: TGTGCCAGCAGTGAACGGCAGGGATCTCACTATGGCTACACCTTC
CDR3: CASSERQGSHYGYTF
size: NA
J: TRBJ1-2
D: NA
V: TRBV25-1

DNA: TGCAGTGCTAGTAAGTTACAAACAGGGGGCAATCAGCCCCAGCATTTT
CDR3: CSASKLQTGGNQPQHF
size: NA
J: TRBJ1-5
D: TRBD1
V: TRBV20-1

DNA: TGTGCCAGCAGCTACGGGACAGCCTACAACAATTTC
CDR3: CASSYGTAYNNF
size: NA
J: TRBJ1-2
D: TRBD1
V: TRBV28

DNA: TGTGCCAGCAGCGAGCCAGCGGGAGGAGAGTACGATGAGCAGTTCTTC
CDR3: CASSEPAGGEYDEQFF
size: NA
J: TRBJ2-1
D: TRBD2
V: TRBV9

DNA: TGTGCCATCAGTGGTTTGGGGCAGGCCCAGTACTTC
CDR3: CAISGLGQAQYF
size: NA
J: TRBJ2-7
D: NA
V: TRBV10-3

DNA: TGTGCCAGTTCCCGTGGCCTCTCCTACGAGCAGTACTTC
CDR3: CASSRGLSYEQYF
size: NA
J: TRBJ2-7
D: NA
V: TRBV6-5

DNA: TGTGCCAGTAGTCTTGGTCTAGGAGGCAGAGGCTACACCTTC
CDR3: CASSLGLGGRGYTF
size: NA
J: TRBJ1-2
D: NA
V: TRBV19

DNA: TGTGCCAGCAGTTTACCGGGCTCCTACGAGCAGTACTTC
CDR3: CASSLPGSYEQYF
size: NA
J: TRBJ2-7
D: NA
V: TRBV28

DNA: TGCAGCGTCGTGGACAGGGAGCCCTACGAGCAGTACTTC
CDR3: CSVVDREPYEQYF
size: NA
J: TRBJ2-7
D: TRBD1
V: TRBV29-1

DNA: TGTGCCATCAGTGAGTCTCTAACTAGCGTACCCTACAATGAGCAGTTCTTC
CDR3: CAISESLTSVPYNEQFF
size: NA
J: TRBJ2-1
D: TRBD2
V: TRBV10-3

DNA: TGCGCCAGCAGCTTGATTGGTAGCGGGAGGGTGTTTGATACGCAGTATTTT
CDR3: CASSLIGSGRVFDTQYF
size: once
J: TRBJ2-3
D: TRBD2
V: TRBV5-1

DNA: TGTGCCAGTAGTAAAGTGACAGGGGGCTTTCAGCCCCAGCATTTT
CDR3: CASSKVTGGFQPQHF
size: NA
J: TRBJ1-5
D: TRBD1
V: TRBV19

DNA: TGTGCTAGCAGCTACAGGACGCCGAGCTCTGGGGCCAACGTCCTGACTTTC
CDR3: CASSYRTPSSGANVLTF
size: NA
J: TRBJ2-6
D: NA
V: TRBV7-7

DNA: TGTGCCAGCAGCCAAGTTCGTTTGGGGGCCAACGTCCTGACTTTC
CDR3: CASSQVRLGANVLTF
size: NA
J: TRBJ2-6
D: NA
V: TRBV3-1/TRBV3-2

DNA: TGTGCCACCAGTGATCCCGACTTGACAGGCCTACGCACAGATACGCAGTATTTT
CDR3: CATSDPDLTGLRTDTQYF
size: NA
J: TRBJ2-3
D: NA
V: TRBV24-1

DNA: TGCGCCAGCAGCTTGCGGGGTCGAGGGAATTCGGAAGCTTTCTTT
CDR3: CASSLRGRGNSEAFF
size: NA
J: TRBJ1-1
D: NA
V: TRBV5-1

DNA: TGTGCCAGCAGCGGTCTAGCCAAAAACATTCAGTACTTC
CDR3: CASSGLAKNIQYF
size: NA
J: TRBJ2-4
D: NA
V: TRBV6-4

DNA: TGTGCCATCAGTGACTCCCGGACAGGGGCGAACACTGAAGCTTTCTTT
CDR3: CAISDSRTGANTEAFF
size: NA
J: TRBJ1-1
D: TRBD1
V: TRBV10-3

DNA: TGTGCCAGCAGTTCCGGGGCAGCGGGGGTTGGGAATGAGCAGTTCTTC
CDR3: CASSSGAAGVGNEQFF
size: NA
J: TRBJ2-1
D: TRBD2
V: TRBV6-5

DNA: TGTGCCAGCAGTGAAGGCGGGGTCCAAGAGACCCAGTACTTC
CDR3: CASSEGGVQETQYF
size: once
J: TRBJ2-5
D: NA
V: TRBV6-1

DNA: TGTGCCAGCAGCGCCAGTGGACTAGCGGGGATAGATACGCAGTATTTT
CDR3: CASSASGLAGIDTQYF
size: NA
J: TRBJ2-3
D: TRBD2
V: TRBV9

DNA: TGTGCCACCAGTGATATCTCGGGGGGCTCCTACAATGAGCAGTTCTTC
CDR3: CATSDISGGSYNEQFF
size: NA
J: TRBJ2-1
D: TRBD2
V: TRBV24-1

DNA: TGTGCCAGTAGCCGGGACAGATACAATGAGCAGTTCTTC
CDR3: CASSRDRYNEQFF
size: NA
J: TRBJ2-1
D: TRBD1
V: TRBV19

DNA: TGTGCCAGCAGTGATAGAGGGTTTGGCACTGAAGCTTTCTTT
CDR3: CASSDRGFGTEAFF
size: NA
J: TRBJ1-1
D: NA
V: TRBV25-1

DNA: TGTGCCAGTAGTCCCCAGGGACAGGGCTGGTATGGCTACACCTTC
CDR3: CASSPQGQGWYGYTF
size: NA
J: TRBJ1-2
D: TRBD1
V: TRBV19

DNA: TGTGCCAGCAGACCTAGCGGGGGGGCTTGGGCAGATACGCAGTATTTT
CDR3: CASRPSGGAWADTQYF
size: NA
J: TRBJ2-3
D: TRBD2
V: TRBV13

DNA: TGTGCCAGCAGCTGGAGCTACAATGAGCAGTTCTTC
CDR3: CASSWSYNEQFF
size: NA
J: TRBJ2-1
D: NA
V: TRBV5-8

DNA: TGTGCCATCAGTGAGTCGACTCTGGGGGACAGGTCTGAATCGAGAGCCCAGCATTTT
CDR3: CAISESTLGDRSESRAQHF
size: NA
J: TRBJ1-5
D: TRBD1
V: TRBV10-3

DNA: TGTGCCAGCAGACAGCCCGGGGGTAGCAATCAGCCCCAGCATTTT
CDR3: CASRQPGGSNQPQHF
size: NA
J: TRBJ1-5
D: NA
V: TRBV6-5

DNA: TGTGCCAGCAGGCTAGCGGGGGGGCCGGAGACCCAGTACTTC
CDR3: CASRLAGGPETQYF
size: once
J: TRBJ2-5
D: TRBD2
V: TRBV11-2

DNA: TGTGCCAGCAGCGTCGAGTCAGGGCCCTACGAGCAGTACTTC
CDR3: CASSVESGPYEQYF
size: NA
J: TRBJ2-7
D: NA
V: TRBV9

DNA: TGTGCCACCAGCAGGGTCAAAGGACTAGTTGTGAATGAGCAGTTCTTC
CDR3: CATSRVKGLVVNEQFF
size: NA
J: TRBJ2-1
D: TRBD2
V: TRBV15

DNA: TGTGCCAGCACCCTGGACAGTTACACTGAAGCTTTCTTT
CDR3: CASTLDSYTEAFF
size: once
J: TRBJ1-1
D: NA
V: TRBV6-5

DNA: TGTGCCTGGAGTCGGACTAGCGGGGGAATCTATGAGCAGTTCTTC
CDR3: CAWSRTSGGIYEQFF
size: NA
J: TRBJ2-1
D: TRBD2
V: TRBV30

DNA: TGTGCCAGCAGCGTGGCAGGGAACACCGGGGAGCTGTTTTTT
CDR3: CASSVAGNTGELFF
size: NA
J: TRBJ2-2
D: NA
V: TRBV9

DNA: TGTGCCAGCAGCTTATCTTCACTAAACTCCTACGAGCAGTACTTC
CDR3: CASSLSSLNSYEQYF
size: NA
J: TRBJ2-7
D: NA
V: TRBV7-2

DNA: TGTGCCAGCAGCGTAGGGGGGGATAATTCACCCCTCCACTTT
CDR3: CASSVGGDNSPLHF
size: NA
J: TRBJ1-6
D: NA
V: TRBV9

DNA: TGTGCCAGCAGTTTGGGCCTAGCGGGACGCAATGAGCAGTTCTTC
CDR3: CASSLGLAGRNEQFF
size: NA
J: TRBJ2-1
D: TRBD2
V: TRBV27

DNA: TGTGCCAGCAGTTCTAGCGGGGGGTATTTACATGAGCAGTTCTTC
CDR3: CASSSSGGYLHEQFF
size: NA
J: TRBJ2-1
D: TRBD2
V: TRBV6-5

DNA: TGTGCCAGTAGTACCACAGGGATCGGCGAAAAACTGTTTTTT
CDR3: CASSTTGIGEKLFF
size: NA
J: TRBJ1-4
D: NA
V: TRBV19

DNA: TGTGCCAGCAGCCCCGACAGGGATGGGTTTACGGGAGCTTTCTTT
CDR3: CASSPDRDGFTGAFF
size: NA
J: TRBJ1-1
D: TRBD1
V: TRBV7-9

DNA: TGTGCCAGCAGCCCCCTCCTCCCTTACGAGCAGTACTTC
CDR3: CASSPLLPYEQYF
size: NA
J: TRBJ2-7
D: NA
V: TRBV12-3/TRBV12-4

DNA: TGTGCCAGCAGCGAGGGGACAGGACTCTCCTACGAGCAGTACTTC
CDR3: CASSEGTGLSYEQYF
size: NA
J: TRBJ2-7
D: TRBD1
V: TRBV7-6